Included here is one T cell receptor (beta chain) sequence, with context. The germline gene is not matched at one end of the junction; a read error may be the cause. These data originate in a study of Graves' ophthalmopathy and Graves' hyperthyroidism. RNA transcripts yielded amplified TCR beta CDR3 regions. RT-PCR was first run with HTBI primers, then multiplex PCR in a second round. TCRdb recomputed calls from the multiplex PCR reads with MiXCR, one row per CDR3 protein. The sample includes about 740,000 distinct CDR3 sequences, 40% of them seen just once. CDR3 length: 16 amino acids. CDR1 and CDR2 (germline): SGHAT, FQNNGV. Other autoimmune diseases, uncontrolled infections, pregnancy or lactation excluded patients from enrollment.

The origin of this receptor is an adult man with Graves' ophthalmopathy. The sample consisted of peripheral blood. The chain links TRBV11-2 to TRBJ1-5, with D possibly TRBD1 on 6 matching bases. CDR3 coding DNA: TGCGCCAGCAGCATCTCCTACAGGGTCGGCAATCAGCCCCAGCATTTT. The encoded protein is CASSISYRVGNQPQHF.